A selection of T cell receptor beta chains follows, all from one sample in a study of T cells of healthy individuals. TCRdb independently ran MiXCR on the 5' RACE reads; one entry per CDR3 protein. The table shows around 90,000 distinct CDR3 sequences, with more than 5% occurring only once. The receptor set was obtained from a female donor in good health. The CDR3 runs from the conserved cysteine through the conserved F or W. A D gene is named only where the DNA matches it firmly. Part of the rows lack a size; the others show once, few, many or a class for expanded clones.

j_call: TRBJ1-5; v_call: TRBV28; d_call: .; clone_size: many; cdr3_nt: TGTGCCAGCAGCCTAATGGGGGGGTGGCAGCCCCAGCATTTT; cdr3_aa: CASSLMGGWQPQHF
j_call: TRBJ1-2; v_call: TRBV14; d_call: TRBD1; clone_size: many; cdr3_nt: TGTGCCAGCAGCCGAGCGAGGACAGGGAACTATGGCTACACCTTC; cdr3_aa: CASSRARTGNYGYTF
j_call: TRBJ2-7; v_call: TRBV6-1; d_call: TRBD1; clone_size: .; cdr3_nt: TGTGCCAGCATTGTAACGCAGGGGGCGGGGGAGCAGTACTTC; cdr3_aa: CASIVTQGAGEQYF
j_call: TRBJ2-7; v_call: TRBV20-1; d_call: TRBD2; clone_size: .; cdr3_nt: TGCAGTGCCTCCCCAACAGGGAGCGGGAGACGCGAGCAGTACTTC; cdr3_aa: CSASPTGSGRREQYF
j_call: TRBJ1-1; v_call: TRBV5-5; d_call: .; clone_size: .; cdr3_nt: TGTGCCAGCAGCTTGGCCCCGGTGCAGAACACTGAAGCTTTCTTT; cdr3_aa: CASSLAPVQNTEAFF
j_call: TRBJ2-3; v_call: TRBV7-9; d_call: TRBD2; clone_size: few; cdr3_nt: TGTGCCACGGGAGGAGCAGATACGCAGTATTTT; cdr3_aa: CATGGADTQYF
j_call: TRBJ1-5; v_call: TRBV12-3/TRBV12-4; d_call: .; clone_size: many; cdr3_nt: TGTGCCAGCAGTTTACTGGATAGCAATCAGCCCCAGCATTTT; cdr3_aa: CASSLLDSNQPQHF
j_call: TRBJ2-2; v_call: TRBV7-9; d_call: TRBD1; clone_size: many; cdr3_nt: TGTGCCAGCAGCTTCTCCGGGACAGCGAACACCGGGGAGCTGTTTTTT; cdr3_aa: CASSFSGTANTGELFF
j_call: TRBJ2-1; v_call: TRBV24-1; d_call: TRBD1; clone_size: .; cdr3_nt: TGTGCCACCAGTGAGGACAGGGGGACCTCGTACAATGAGCAGTTCTTC; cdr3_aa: CATSEDRGTSYNEQFF
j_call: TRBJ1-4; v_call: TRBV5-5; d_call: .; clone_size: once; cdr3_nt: TGTGCCAGCAGCCAGACGCCGGGACGGGATGAAAAACTGTTTTTT; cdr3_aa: CASSQTPGRDEKLFF
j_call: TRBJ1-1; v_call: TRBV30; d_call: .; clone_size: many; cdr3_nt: TGTGCCTTACTCGGGGGGGCTGAAGCTTTCTTT; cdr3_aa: CALLGGAEAFF
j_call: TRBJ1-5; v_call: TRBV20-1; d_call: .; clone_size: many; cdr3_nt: TGCAGTGCCGTGGGGCCCGGGGATACTCAGCCCCAGCATTTT; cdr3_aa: CSAVGPGDTQPQHF